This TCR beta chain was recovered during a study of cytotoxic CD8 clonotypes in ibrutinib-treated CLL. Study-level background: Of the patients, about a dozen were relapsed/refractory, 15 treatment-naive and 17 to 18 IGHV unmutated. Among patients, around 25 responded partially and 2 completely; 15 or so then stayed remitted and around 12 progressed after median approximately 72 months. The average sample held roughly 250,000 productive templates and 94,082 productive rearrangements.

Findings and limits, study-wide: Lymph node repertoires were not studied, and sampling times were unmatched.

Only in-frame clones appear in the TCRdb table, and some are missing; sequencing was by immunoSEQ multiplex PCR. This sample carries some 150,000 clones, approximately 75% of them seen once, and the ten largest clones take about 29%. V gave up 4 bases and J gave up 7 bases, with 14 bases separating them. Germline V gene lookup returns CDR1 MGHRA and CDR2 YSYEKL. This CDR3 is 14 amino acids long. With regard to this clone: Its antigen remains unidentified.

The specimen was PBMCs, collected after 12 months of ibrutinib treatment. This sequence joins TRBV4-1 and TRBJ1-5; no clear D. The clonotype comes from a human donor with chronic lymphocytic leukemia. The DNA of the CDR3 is TGCGCCAGCAGCCTTGAGAGGGTGGGACAGCCCCAGCATTTT. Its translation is CASSLERVGQPQHF.